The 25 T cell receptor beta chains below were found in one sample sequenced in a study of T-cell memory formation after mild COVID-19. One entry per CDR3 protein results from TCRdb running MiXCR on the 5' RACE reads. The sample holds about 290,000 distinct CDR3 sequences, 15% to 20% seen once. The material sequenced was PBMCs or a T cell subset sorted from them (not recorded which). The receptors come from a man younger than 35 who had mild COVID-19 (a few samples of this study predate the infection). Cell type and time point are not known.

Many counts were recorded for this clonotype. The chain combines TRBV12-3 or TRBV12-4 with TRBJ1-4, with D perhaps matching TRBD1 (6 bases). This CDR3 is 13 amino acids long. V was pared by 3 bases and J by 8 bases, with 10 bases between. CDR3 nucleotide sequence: TGTGCCAGCAGTTTTGGACAGCCAGAAAAACTGTTTTTT. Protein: CASSFGQPEKLFF.

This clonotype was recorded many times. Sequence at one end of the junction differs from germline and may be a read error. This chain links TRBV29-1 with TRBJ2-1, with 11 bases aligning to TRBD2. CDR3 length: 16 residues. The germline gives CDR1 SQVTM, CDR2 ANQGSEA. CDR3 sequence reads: CSLDSGGADSYNEQFF. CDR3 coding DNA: TGCAGCCTTGATAGCGGGGGGGCTGACTCCTACAATGAGCAGTTCTTC.

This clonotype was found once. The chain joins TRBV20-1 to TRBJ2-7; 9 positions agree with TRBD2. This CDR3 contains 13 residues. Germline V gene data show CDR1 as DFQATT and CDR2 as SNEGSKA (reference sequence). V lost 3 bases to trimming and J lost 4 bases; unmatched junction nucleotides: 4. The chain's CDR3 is CSASAGLAYEQYF. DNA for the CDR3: TGCAGTGCTAGTGCGGGACTAGCTTACGAGCAGTACTTC.

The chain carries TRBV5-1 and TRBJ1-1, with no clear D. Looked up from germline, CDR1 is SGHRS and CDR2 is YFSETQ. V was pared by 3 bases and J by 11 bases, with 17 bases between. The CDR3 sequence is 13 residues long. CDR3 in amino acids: CASSWLEGVDAFF. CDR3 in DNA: TGCGCCAGCAGCTGGCTTGAAGGCGTGGATGCTTTCTTT.

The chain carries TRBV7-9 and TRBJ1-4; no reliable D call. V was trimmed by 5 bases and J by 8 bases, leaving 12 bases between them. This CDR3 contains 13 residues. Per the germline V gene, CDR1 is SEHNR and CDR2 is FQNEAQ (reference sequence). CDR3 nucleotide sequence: TGTGCCAGCAGCGTTCAGGCCATCGAAAAACTGTTTTTT. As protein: CASSVQAIEKLFF. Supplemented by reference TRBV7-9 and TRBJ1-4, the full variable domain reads DTGVSQNPRHKITKRGQNVTFRCDPISEHNRLYWYRQTLGQGPEFLTYFQNEAQLEKSRLLSDRFSAERPKGSFSTLEIQRTEQGDSAMYLCASSVQAIEKLFFGSGTQLSVL.

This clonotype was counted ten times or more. CDR3 in DNA: TGTGCCAGCAGCCGCGTAGTCGGGACTAGCGGAACACAAGAGACCCAGTACTTC. Protein product: CASSRVVGTSGTQETQYF. V is TRBV4-2 and J is TRBJ2-5, with 11 bases that match TRBD2. Unmatched junction bases numbered 12, after V lost 4 bases and J lost 2 bases. Germline CDR1 reads LGHNA; CDR2 reads YNFKEQ. The CDR3 extends over 18 amino acids.

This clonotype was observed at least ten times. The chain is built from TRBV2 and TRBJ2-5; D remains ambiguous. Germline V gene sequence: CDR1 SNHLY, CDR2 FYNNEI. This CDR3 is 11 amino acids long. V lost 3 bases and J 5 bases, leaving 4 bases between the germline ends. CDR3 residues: CASSDRETQYF. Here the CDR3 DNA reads TGTGCCAGCAGTGACCGGGAGACCCAGTACTTC.

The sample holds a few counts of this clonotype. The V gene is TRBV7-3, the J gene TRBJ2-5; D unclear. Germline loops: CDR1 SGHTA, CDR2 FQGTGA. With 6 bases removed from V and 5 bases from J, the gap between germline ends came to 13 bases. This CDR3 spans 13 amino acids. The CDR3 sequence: CASSSWQSETQYF. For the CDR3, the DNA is TGTGCCAGCAGTAGTTGGCAAAGTGAGACCCAGTACTTC.

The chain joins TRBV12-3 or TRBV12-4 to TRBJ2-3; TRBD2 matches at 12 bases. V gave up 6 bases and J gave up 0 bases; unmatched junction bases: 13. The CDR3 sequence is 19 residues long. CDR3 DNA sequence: TGTGCCAGCAGGAAACTAGCGGGGGGTCAATTGGCTAGCACAGATACGCAGTATTTT. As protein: CASRKLAGGQLASTDTQYF.

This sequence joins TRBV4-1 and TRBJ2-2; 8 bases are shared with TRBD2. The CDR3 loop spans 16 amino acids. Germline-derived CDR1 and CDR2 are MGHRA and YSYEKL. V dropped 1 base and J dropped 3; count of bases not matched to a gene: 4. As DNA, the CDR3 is TGCGCCAGCAGCCAAGCGGGAGCGGGGGACACCGGGGAGCTGTTTTTT. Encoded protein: CASSQAGAGDTGELFF.

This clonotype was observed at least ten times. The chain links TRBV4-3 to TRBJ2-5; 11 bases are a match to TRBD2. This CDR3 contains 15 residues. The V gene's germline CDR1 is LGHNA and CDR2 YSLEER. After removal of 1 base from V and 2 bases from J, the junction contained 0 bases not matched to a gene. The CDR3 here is CASSQGLAGQETQYF. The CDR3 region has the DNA TGCGCCAGCAGCCAAGGACTAGCGGGGCAAGAGACCCAGTACTTC.

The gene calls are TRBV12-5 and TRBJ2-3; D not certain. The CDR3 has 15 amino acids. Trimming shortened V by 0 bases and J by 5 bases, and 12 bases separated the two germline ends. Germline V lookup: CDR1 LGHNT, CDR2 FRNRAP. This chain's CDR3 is CASGLVGNGGDTQYF. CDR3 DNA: TGTGCTAGTGGTTTGGTAGGTAATGGCGGAGATACGCAGTATTTT.

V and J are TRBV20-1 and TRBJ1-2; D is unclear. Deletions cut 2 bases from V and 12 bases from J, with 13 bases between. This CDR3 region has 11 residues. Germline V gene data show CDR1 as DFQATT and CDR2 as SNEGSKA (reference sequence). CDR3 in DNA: TGCAGTGCTAGATCCGGCCTGGGAAACACCTTC. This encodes CSARSGLGNTF.

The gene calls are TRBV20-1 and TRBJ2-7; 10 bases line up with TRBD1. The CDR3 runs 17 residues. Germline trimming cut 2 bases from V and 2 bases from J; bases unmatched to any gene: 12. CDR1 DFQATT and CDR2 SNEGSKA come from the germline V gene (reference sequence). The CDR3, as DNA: TGCAGTGCTAGACCCCCCCTCGGACAGGGGGTGGCCTACGAGCAGTACTTC. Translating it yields CSARPPLGQGVAYEQYF.

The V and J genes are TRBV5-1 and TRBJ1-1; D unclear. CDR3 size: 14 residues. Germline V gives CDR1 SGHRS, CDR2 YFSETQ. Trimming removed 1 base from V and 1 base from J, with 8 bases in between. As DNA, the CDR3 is TGCGCCAGCAGCTTGAATACGGCGAACACTGAAGCTTTCTTT. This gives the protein CASSLNTANTEAFF.

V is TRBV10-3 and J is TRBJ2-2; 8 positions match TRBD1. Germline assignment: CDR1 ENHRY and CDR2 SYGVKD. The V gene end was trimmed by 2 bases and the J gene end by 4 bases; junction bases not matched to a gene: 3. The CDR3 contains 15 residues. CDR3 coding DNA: TGTGCCATCAGTGAGGGACAGGGTGCCACCGGGGAGCTGTTTTTT. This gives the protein CAISEGQGATGELFF.

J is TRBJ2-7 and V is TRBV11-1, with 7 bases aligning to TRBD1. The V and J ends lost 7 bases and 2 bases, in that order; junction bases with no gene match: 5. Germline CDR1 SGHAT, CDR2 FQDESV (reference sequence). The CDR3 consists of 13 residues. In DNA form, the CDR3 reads TGTGCCAGCAAACGACAGGGTCCCTACGAGCAGTACTTC. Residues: CASKRQGPYEQYF.

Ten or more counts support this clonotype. CDR3 sequence: CASSSREQGFDETQYF. Here the CDR3 DNA reads TGCGCCAGCAGCTCACGAGAGCAGGGGTTTGATGAGACCCAGTACTTC. V is TRBV5-1 and J is TRBJ2-5; possibly TRBD1 for D (6 bases). Trimming removed 3 bases at V and 5 bases at J, with 20 bases between. The CDR3 extends over 16 amino acids. CDR1 SGHRS and CDR2 YFSETQ come from the germline V gene.

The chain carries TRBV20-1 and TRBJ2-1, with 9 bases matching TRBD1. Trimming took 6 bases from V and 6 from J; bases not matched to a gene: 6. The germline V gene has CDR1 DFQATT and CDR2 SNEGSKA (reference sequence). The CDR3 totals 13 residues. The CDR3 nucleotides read TGCAGTGCCCTGACAGGGGGTATCAATGAGCAGTTCTTC. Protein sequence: CSALTGGINEQFF.

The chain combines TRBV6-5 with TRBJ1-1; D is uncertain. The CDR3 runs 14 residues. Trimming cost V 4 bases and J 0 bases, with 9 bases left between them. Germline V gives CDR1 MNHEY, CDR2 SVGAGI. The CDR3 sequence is CASSSQRLNTEAFF. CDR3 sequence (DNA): TGTGCCAGCAGTTCCCAACGATTGAACACTGAAGCTTTCTTT.

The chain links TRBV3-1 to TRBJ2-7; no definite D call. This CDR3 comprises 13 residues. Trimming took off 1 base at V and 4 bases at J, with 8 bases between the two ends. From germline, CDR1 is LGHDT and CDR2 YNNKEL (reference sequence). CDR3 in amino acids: CASSQGVGYEQYF. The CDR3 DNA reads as TGTGCCAGCAGCCAAGGGGTGGGGTACGAGCAGTACTTC.

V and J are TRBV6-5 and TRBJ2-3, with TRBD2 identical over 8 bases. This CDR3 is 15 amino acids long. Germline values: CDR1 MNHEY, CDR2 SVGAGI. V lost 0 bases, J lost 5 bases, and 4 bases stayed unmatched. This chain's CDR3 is CASSYSSGVGDTQYF. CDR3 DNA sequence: TGTGCCAGCAGTTACTCTAGCGGGGTGGGAGATACGCAGTATTTT.

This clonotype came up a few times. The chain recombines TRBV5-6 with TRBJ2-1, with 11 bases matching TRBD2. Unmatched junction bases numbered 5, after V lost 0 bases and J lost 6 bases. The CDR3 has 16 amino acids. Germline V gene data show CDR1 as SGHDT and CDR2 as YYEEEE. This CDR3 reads CASSLAGLAGGNEQFF. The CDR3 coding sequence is TGTGCCAGCAGCTTGGCGGGCCTAGCGGGGGGCAATGAGCAGTTCTTC.

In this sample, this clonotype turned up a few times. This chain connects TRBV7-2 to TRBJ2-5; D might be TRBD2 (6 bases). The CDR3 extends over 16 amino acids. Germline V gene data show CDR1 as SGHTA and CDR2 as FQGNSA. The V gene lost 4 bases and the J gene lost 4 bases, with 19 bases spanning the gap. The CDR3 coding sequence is TGTGCCAGCAGCTCCGGGGGTACTAGGGCGCGAGAGACCCAGTACTTC. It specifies CASSSGGTRARETQYF.

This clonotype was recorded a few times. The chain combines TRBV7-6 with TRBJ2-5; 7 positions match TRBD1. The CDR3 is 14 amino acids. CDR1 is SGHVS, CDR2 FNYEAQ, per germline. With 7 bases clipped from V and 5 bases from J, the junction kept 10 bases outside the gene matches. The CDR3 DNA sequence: TGTGCCAGCACCGCGGAAGGGGGCGCGGAGACCCAGTACTTC. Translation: CASTAEGGAETQYF.